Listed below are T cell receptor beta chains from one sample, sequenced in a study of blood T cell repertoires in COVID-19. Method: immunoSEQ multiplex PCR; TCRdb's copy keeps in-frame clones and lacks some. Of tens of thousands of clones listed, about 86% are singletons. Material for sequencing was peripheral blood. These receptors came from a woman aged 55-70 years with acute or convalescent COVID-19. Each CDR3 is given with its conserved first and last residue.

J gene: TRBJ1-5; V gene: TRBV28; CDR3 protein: CASSSPGTGYSNQPQHF
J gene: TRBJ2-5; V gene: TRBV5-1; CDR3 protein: CASSLGPQGVIETQYF
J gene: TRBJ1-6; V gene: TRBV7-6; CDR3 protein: CASSAQSTGAGSPLHF
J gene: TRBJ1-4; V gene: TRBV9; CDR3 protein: CASSVGAVATNEKLFF
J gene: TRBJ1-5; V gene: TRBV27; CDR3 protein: CASSREAANQPQHF
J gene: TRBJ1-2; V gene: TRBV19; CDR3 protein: CASRIEQGGYGYTF
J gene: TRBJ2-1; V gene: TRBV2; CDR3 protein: CASTLSPYNEQFF
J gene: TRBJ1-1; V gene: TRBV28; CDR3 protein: CASSLPLKGGTEAFF
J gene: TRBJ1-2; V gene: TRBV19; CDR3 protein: CASSDRGEDGYTF
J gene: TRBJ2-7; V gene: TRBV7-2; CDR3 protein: CASSTTSGRVGEQYF
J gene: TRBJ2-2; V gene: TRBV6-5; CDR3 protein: CASSWDRSNTGELFF
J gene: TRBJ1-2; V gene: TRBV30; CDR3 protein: CAGYHPWTGPNYGYTF
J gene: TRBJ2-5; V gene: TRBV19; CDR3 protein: CASSIPGLHQSETQYF
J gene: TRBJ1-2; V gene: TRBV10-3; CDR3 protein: CAISAQTYGYTF
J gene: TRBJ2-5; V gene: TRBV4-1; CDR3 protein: CASSPQTGDVQETQYF
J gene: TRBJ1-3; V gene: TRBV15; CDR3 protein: CATSRDWQGGNTIYF
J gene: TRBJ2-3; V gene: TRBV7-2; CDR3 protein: CASSLSVSPYDTQYF
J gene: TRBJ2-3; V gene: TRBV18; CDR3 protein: CASSPGSSGVTDTQYF
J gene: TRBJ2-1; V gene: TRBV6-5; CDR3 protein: CASGRGNRVNEQFF
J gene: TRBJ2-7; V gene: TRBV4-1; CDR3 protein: CASSHQPGGYEQYF
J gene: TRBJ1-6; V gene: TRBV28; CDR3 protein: CASSSPTGTGRSPLHF
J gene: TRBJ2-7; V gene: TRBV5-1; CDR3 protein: CASSMSSGGRYEQYF
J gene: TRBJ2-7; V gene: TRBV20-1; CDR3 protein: CSASSGTPVKQYF
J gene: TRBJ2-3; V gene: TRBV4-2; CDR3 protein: CASSQGSGAGIDTQYF
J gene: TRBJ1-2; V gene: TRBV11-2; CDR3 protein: CASSSERTGWSYTF
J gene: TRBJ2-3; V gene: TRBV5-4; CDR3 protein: CASSLSAGQSTDTQYF
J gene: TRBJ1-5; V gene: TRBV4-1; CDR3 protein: CASSRRTVNQPQHF
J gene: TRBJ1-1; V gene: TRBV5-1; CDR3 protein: CASSPNAGGPEAFF
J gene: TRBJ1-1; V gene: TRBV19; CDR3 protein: CASRRGQGEAFF
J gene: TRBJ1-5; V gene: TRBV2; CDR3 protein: CASSRDRGGNQPQHF
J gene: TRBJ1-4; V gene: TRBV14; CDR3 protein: CASSLRTGLTNEKLFF
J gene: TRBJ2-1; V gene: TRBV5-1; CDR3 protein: CASSSGRGLAGVWVHEQFF
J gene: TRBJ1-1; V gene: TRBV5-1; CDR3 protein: CASSNGRSGFRTEAFF
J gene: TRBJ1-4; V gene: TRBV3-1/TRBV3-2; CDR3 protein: CASSQTTGLITF
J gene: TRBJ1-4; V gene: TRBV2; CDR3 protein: CASRGQGPNEKLFF
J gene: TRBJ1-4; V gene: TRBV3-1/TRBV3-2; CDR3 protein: CASSRRVSGEKLFF
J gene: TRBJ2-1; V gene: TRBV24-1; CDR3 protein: CAAASGSANNEQFF
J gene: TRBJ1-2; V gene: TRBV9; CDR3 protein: CASSAELYYGYTF